These 28 T cell receptor beta chains share one sample of origin, sequenced in a study of cytomegalovirus exposure and HLA in healthy donors. This table comes from immunoSEQ multiplex PCR, and its TCRdb copy is limited to in-frame clones, with some not included. The sample contains about 71,000 clones, about 95% of which appear only once. Sequencing was done on a sample of PBMCs. The receptors were sampled from a woman under 30 in good health and CMV-seronegative.

The chain employs TRBV5-1 and TRBJ2-3, with 9 bases matching TRBD2. The V gene end was trimmed by 4 bases and the J gene end by 4 bases; junction bases not matched to a gene: 7. The CDR3 runs to 15 residues. Germline values: CDR1 SGHRS, CDR2 YFSETQ. CDR3: CASSTSGGQADTQYF. CDR3 nucleotide sequence: TGCGCCAGCAGCACCAGCGGGGGGCAGGCAGATACGCAGTATTTT. The variable domain in full, completed from reference TRBV5-1 and TRBJ2-3, reads KAGVTQTPRYLIKTRGQQVTLSCSPISGHRSVSWYQQTPGQGLQFLFEYFSETQRNKGNFPGRFSGRQFSNSRSEMNVSTLELGDSALYLCASSTSGGQADTQYFGPGTRLTVL.

The V call is TRBV4-1, the J call TRBJ2-7; 7 positions agree with TRBD2. Germline V CDR1 and CDR2: MGHRA, YSYEKL. This CDR3 contains 15 residues. The trim removed 0 bases at V and 3 bases at J, leaving 5 bases unmatched. CDR3 in amino acids: CASSQDRAGVYEQYF. Here the CDR3 DNA reads TGCGCCAGCAGCCAAGATAGGGCGGGAGTCTACGAGCAGTACTTC.

The V and J genes are TRBV28 and TRBJ2-1; 11 positions match TRBD1. There are 15 residues in the CDR3. Germline trimming cut 6 bases from V and 6 bases from J; bases unmatched to any gene: 7. CDR1 and CDR2 from the germline V gene are MDHEN and SYDVKM. CDR3 sequence reads: CASRQAGTGGNEQFF. CDR3 sequence (DNA): TGTGCCAGCAGGCAAGCCGGGACAGGGGGCAATGAGCAGTTCTTC.

CDR3 DNA: TGTGCCAGTAGCACCGAGTTCTACAATGAGCAGTTCTTC. It codes for CASSTEFYNEQFF. The chain combines TRBV19 with TRBJ2-1; D is undetermined. With 6 bases removed from V and 3 bases from J, the gap between germline ends came to 9 bases. This CDR3 has 13 residues. Germline assignment: CDR1 LNHDA and CDR2 SQIVND (reference sequence).

V usage is TRBV4-1 and J usage is TRBJ2-7; 8 positions agree with TRBD1. The CDR3 is 14 amino acids. V dropped 0 bases and J dropped 3; count of bases not matched to a gene: 1. CDR1 and CDR2 from the germline V gene are MGHRA and YSYEKL. CDR3 coding DNA: TGCGCCAGCAGCCAAGACGACAGGGGCTACGAGCAGTACTTC. Translating it yields CASSQDDRGYEQYF.

This sequence joins TRBV27 and TRBJ1-1; D possibly corresponds to TRBD1 (5 bases). Germline V lookup: CDR1 MNHEY, CDR2 SMNVEV (reference sequence). The length of the CDR3 is 14 residues. V lost 5 bases to trimming and J lost 2 bases, with 12 bases between them. The CDR3 here is CASSPGRANTEAFF. The CDR3 region has the DNA TGTGCCAGCAGTCCGGGCAGGGCCAACACTGAAGCTTTCTTT.

The V gene is TRBV21-1, the J gene TRBJ2-7; the table calls TRBD2, which could not be checked here. TRBV21-1 is a listed pseudogene. The CDR3 consists of 14 residues. CDR3 loop: CASSKAGGGGEQYF. CDR3 bases: TGTGCCAGCAGCAAAGCAGGGGGGGGTGGCGAGCAGTACTTC.

This sequence joins TRBV15 and TRBJ1-2; 7 positions match TRBD1. V lost 5 bases to trimming and J lost 8 bases; unmatched junction nucleotides: 5. This CDR3 contains 12 residues. CDR1 is LNHNV, CDR2 YYDKDF, per germline (reference sequence). The CDR3 DNA sequence: TGTGCCACCAGCGCACGGACAGGCGGCTACACCTTC. Its protein is CATSARTGGYTF.

This clone was counted a single time. The chain links TRBV30 to TRBJ2-5; 8 nucleotides line up with TRBD2. The CDR3 loop spans 14 amino acids. In germline, CDR1 is GTSNPN, CDR2 SVGIG (reference sequence). Trimming removed 2 bases from V and 5 bases from J; junction bases left unmatched: 7. CDR3: CAWSMTSEVETQYF. The CDR3 DNA is TGTGCCTGGAGTATGACTAGCGAGGTGGAGACCCAGTACTTC.

V and J are TRBV29-1 and TRBJ2-1; TRBD1 is a possible D gene (5 bases). The CDR3 has 14 residues. V lost 7 bases, J lost 1 base, and 14 bases lay in between. The V gene's germline CDR1 is SQVTM and CDR2 ANQGSEA. The CDR3 bases are TGCAGCGCCCTAAGGACAAATTCCTACAATGAGCAGTTCTTC. Translated, it gives CSALRTNSYNEQFF.

The genes are TRBV6-1 and TRBJ1-4; D call uncertain. V was cut by 3 bases and J by 6 bases, with 11 bases left in between. Germline V gives CDR1 MNHNS, CDR2 SASEGT. The CDR3 contains 14 residues. CDR3 loop: CASSDEVYDEKLFF. DNA of the CDR3: TGTGCCAGCAGTGATGAAGTCTATGATGAAAAACTGTTTTTT.

The genes are TRBV20-1 and TRBJ2-7; D is possibly TRBD2 (6 bases). V was pared by 6 bases and J by 11 bases, with 17 bases between. In germline, CDR1 is DFQATT, CDR2 SNEGSKA (reference sequence). The CDR3 covers 11 residues. Here the CDR3 DNA reads TGCAGTGCGCCCGGGGGACGGGTGGAGTACTTC. This sequence encodes CSAPGGRVEYF.

The chain is built from TRBV27 and TRBJ2-7, with TRBD2 as a possible D gene (5 bases). This CDR3 comprises 12 residues. The V gene's germline CDR1 is MNHEY and CDR2 SMNVEV (reference sequence). V dropped 6 bases and J dropped 4 bases, with 10 bases sitting between them. The CDR3: CASRGLEYEQYF. The CDR3 nucleotides are TGTGCCAGCAGAGGACTCGAGTACGAGCAGTACTTC.

V usage is TRBV5-1 and J usage is TRBJ2-1; a weak D match, TRBD1 (6 bases). Trimming shortened V by 1 base and J by 2 bases, and 7 bases separated the two germline ends. CDR3 length: 14 residues. The germline gives CDR1 SGHRS, CDR2 YFSETQ. The CDR3 loop reads CASSLRQAYNEQFF. In DNA form, the CDR3 reads TGCGCCAGCAGCTTGCGACAGGCCTACAATGAGCAGTTCTTC. Complete variable domain (other parts from reference TRBV5-1 and TRBJ2-1): KAGVTQTPRYLIKTRGQQVTLSCSPISGHRSVSWYQQTPGQGLQFLFEYFSETQRNKGNFPGRFSGRQFSNSRSEMNVSTLELGDSALYLCASSLRQAYNEQFFGPGTRLTVL.

The gene calls are TRBV11-2 and TRBJ1-1, with 10 nucleotides matching TRBD1. Per germline, CDR1 SGHAT and CDR2 FQNNGV. Unmatched junction bases numbered 2, after V lost 3 bases and J lost 10 bases. The CDR3 length is 12 residues. DNA for the CDR3: TGTGCCAGCAGCTTGACAGGGGGCCGAGCTTTCTTT. Its protein product is CASSLTGGRAFF.

A single count supports this clone. The CDR3 DNA follows: TGCGCCAGCAGCCAGTCTCGGACAGGGAGTGGTGGCTACACCTTC. Amino acids: CASSQSRTGSGGYTF. V gene TRBV4-3 combines with J gene TRBJ1-2, with TRBD1 matching over 8 bases. The J segment lost 7 bases and the V segment lost 3 bases, leaving 10 bases of the junction unmatched. CDR1 and CDR2 (germline): LGHNA, YSLEER. This CDR3 region has 15 residues.

Only one count was recorded for this clone. The J gene is TRBJ2-7, the V gene TRBV28; 7 bases agree with TRBD1. V lost 4 bases to trimming and J lost 0 bases; unmatched junction nucleotides: 9. The germline CDR1 and CDR2 sequences are MDHEN and SYDVKM. The CDR3 consists of 16 residues. CDR3 nucleotides: TGTGCCAGCAGTTCGTTAGGACAGGTCAGCTCCTACGAGCAGTACTTC. Translating gives CASSSLGQVSSYEQYF.

This chain connects TRBV11-3 to TRBJ2-1; TRBD2 matches 7 bases. The CDR3 sequence is 16 residues long. After removal of 6 bases from V and 2 bases from J, the junction contained 10 bases not matched to a gene. The germline V gene encodes CDR1 SGHNT and CDR2 YENEEA. The CDR3 DNA reads as TGTGCCAGCAGTTCCCGGGGAGCGGGGACCTACAATGAGCAGTTCTTC. This codes for CASSSRGAGTYNEQFF.

J is TRBJ2-5 and V is TRBV25-1; TRBD2 matches at 7 bases. With V trimmed by 8 bases and J by 5 bases, 8 bases remained unmatched. Germline CDR1 is MGHDK and CDR2 is SYGVNS. The length of the CDR3 is 13 residues. CDR3 region: CASGWAGGETQYF. CDR3 nucleotide sequence: TGTGCCAGCGGCTGGGCCGGGGGGGAGACCCAGTACTTC.

CDR3 amino acids: CASSQRGMDGYTF. The CDR3 bases are TGCGCCAGCAGCCAACGGGGTATGGATGGCTACACCTTC. The chain joins TRBV4-3 to TRBJ1-2; D uncertain. Germline V gene sequence: CDR1 LGHNA, CDR2 YSLEER. V lost 2 bases to trimming and J lost 6 bases, with 10 bases between them. The CDR3 has 13 residues.

The chain links TRBV7-2 to TRBJ2-3, with TRBD2 matching over 10 bases. The CDR3 length is 15 residues. The junction had 6 bases not matched to a gene; V was cut back by 5 bases and J by 4 bases. The germline gives CDR1 SGHTA, CDR2 FQGNSA. CDR3 in amino acids: CASSPSGGAADTQYF. Written as DNA, the CDR3 is TGTGCCAGCAGCCCAAGCGGGGGGGCCGCAGATACGCAGTATTTT.

The rearrangement joins TRBV18 to TRBJ1-1; TRBD1 is a possible D gene (5 bases). There are 14 residues in the CDR3. Trimming took 1 base from V and 5 from J, leaving 11 bases between them. Per germline, CDR1 KGHSH and CDR2 LQKENI. CDR3 DNA sequence: TGTGCCAGCTCACCACAGGGGATCAGAACTGAAGCTTTCTTT. It encodes CASSPQGIRTEAFF.

The genes are TRBV18 and TRBJ2-3, with TRBD1 matching 10 bases. This CDR3 has 15 amino acids. Germline CDR1 KGHSH, CDR2 LQKENI. Germline trimming cut 6 bases from V and 4 bases from J; bases unmatched to any gene: 7. The CDR3 protein is CASSGTGDYPDTQYF. CDR3 sequence (DNA): TGTGCCAGCTCCGGGACAGGGGATTACCCAGATACGCAGTATTTT.

The chain combines TRBV18 with TRBJ1-1; D might be TRBD1 (6 bases). Trimming took 3 bases from V and 2 from J, leaving 16 bases between them. There are 16 residues in the CDR3. Germline CDR1 reads KGHSH; CDR2 reads LQKENI. This CDR3 reads CASSPLDTGPNTEAFF. CDR3 coding DNA: TGTGCCAGCTCACCCCTCGACACAGGGCCTAACACTGAAGCTTTCTTT.

CDR3 residues: CASSSVANDNEQFF. CDR3 sequence (DNA): TGTGCCAGCAGCTCAGTTGCAAACGACAATGAGCAGTTCTTC. The gene calls are TRBV7-9 and TRBJ2-1, with D uncertain. Germline CDR1 SEHNR, CDR2 FQNEAQ (reference sequence). CDR3 length: 14 amino acids. V shed 4 bases and J shed 5 bases, with 12 bases lying between them.

The J gene is TRBJ1-1, the V gene TRBV6-6; D is unclear. The V gene lost 2 bases and the J gene lost 1 base, with 11 bases spanning the gap. This CDR3 comprises 15 residues. CDR1 and CDR2 (germline): MNHNY, SVGAGI (reference sequence). The chain's CDR3 is CASSYGPSRNTEAFF. CDR3 bases: TGTGCCAGCAGTTACGGTCCCAGTCGGAACACTGAAGCTTTCTTT.

The gene calls are TRBV9 and TRBJ2-2; 8 positions match TRBD2. Germline CDR1 reads SGDLS; CDR2 reads YYNGEE. V trimming: 6 bases; J trimming: 6 bases; junction bases outside the gene matches: 7. This CDR3 is built from 14 residues. The CDR3 region has the DNA TGTGCCAGCAAGCGGGAGTCACCCGCCGGGGAGCTGTTTTTT. Residues: CASKRESPAGELFF.

This clone occurred many times. The chain combines TRBV2 with TRBJ1-2; 8 nucleotides line up with TRBD1. Trimming cost V 10 bases and J 8 bases; bases outside gene matches: 9. Per germline, CDR1 SNHLY and CDR2 FYNNEI. The CDR3 totals 12 residues. This CDR3 is CAIRQGTKGYTF. The DNA of the CDR3 is TGTGCCATTCGACAGGGGACAAAGGGCTACACCTTC.